These 9 T cell receptor beta chains originate from one sample sequenced in a study of persistence of HIV-infected CD4 T cells. These receptors' targets are unknown. The libraries were made with immunoSEQ version 4 in survey mode. The protocol was immunoSEQ multiplex PCR, while the TCRdb copy is restricted to in-frame clones and leaves out a portion. The data contain fewer than 40,000 clones, 82% of them seen just once; the ten biggest clones take up under 7.5%. Cells were stimulated with CMV-infected fibroblast lysates at approximately 10 ug/mL. CD40L-negative CD69-negative CD45RO-high memory CD4+ T cells were sorted as populations depleted of antigen-responding cells. Sequenced here: CD4+ T cells sorted from PBMCs after approximately 20-hour stimulation, sampled from a patient who received antiretroviral therapy. The receptors come from an adult woman with HIV who was CMV-seropositive.

V gene TRBV20-1 combines with J gene TRBJ2-3; TRBD2 aligns across 14 bases. CDR3 size: 15 residues. From germline, CDR1 is DFQATT and CDR2 SNEGSKA (reference sequence). V gave up 3 bases and J gave up 5 bases; unmatched junction bases: 4. The CDR3 reads CSASGLAGGEDTQYF. In nucleotides, the CDR3 is TGCAGTGCTAGTGGACTAGCGGGAGGCGAAGATACGCAGTATTTT.

V and J are TRBV3-1 (or the pseudogene TRBV3-2) and TRBJ2-3, with D perhaps matching TRBD1 (5 bases). The CDR3 totals 13 residues. Germline V gives CDR1 LGHDT, CDR2 YNNKEL (reference sequence). V dropped 4 bases and J dropped 5 bases, with 10 bases sitting between them. CDR3 DNA sequence: TGTGCCAGCAGCCGGGATGGACAAGATACGCAGTATTTT. Protein product: CASSRDGQDTQYF.

V usage is TRBV7-2 and J usage is TRBJ2-7; 13 bases match TRBD2. The CDR3 is made up of 19 amino acids. The trim removed 4 bases at V and 1 base at J, leaving 13 bases unmatched. The germline CDR1 and CDR2 sequences are SGHTA and FQGNSA. DNA for the CDR3: TGTGCCAGCAGCTCTACCCTGGGACTAGCGGGGCGGGGATCCTACGAGCAGTACTTC. The encoded protein is CASSSTLGLAGRGSYEQYF.

The chain is built from TRBV19 and TRBJ2-7, with TRBD1 identical over 8 bases. The CDR3 runs 15 residues. Germline CDR1 and CDR2: LNHDA and SQIVND (reference sequence). J was trimmed by 3 bases and V by 0 bases; bases with no gene match: 4. The CDR3 sequence is CASSIEGDRSYEQYF. CDR3 in DNA: TGTGCCAGTAGTATAGAGGGGGACAGGAGCTACGAGCAGTACTTC.

The V call is TRBV3-1 (or the pseudogene TRBV3-2), the J call TRBJ1-1; D not certain. Germline V gene data show CDR1 as LGHDT and CDR2 as YNNKEL (reference sequence). V dropped 3 bases and J dropped 2 bases, with 13 bases sitting between them. This CDR3 is built from 15 residues. The CDR3 region is CASSHRRQKNTEAFF. CDR3 in DNA: TGTGCCAGCAGCCACCGGCGGCAGAAAAACACTGAAGCTTTCTTT.

This chain links TRBV19 with TRBJ1-1; D is perhaps TRBD1 (5 bases). Deletions cut 5 bases from V and 11 bases from J, with 21 bases between. This CDR3 region has 14 residues. Per the germline V gene, CDR1 is LNHDA and CDR2 is SQIVND (reference sequence). This chain's CDR3 is CASSLPRDLDGAFF. The CDR3 bases are TGTGCCAGTAGTCTCCCTAGGGACTTAGATGGGGCTTTCTTT.

The chain combines TRBV5-1 with TRBJ1-2; D not resolved. The germline gives CDR1 SGHRS, CDR2 YFSETQ. Trimming cost V 0 bases and J 4 bases, with 7 bases left between them. The CDR3 length is 13 residues. The CDR3 is CASSLGAAYGYTF. Here the CDR3 DNA reads TGCGCCAGCAGCTTGGGGGCAGCCTATGGCTACACCTTC.

This chain connects TRBV15 to TRBJ2-6; D call uncertain. Trimming stripped 5 bases from V and 1 base from J, with 9 bases between. CDR1 is LNHNV and CDR2 is YYDKDF in the germline V gene (reference sequence). The CDR3 runs to 15 residues. CDR3 in amino acids: CATSPMGSGANVLTF. CDR3 coding DNA: TGTGCCACCAGCCCTATGGGATCTGGGGCCAACGTCCTGACTTTC.

In this sample, this clone turned up a few times. The chain uses TRBV19 and TRBJ2-1, with D hard to call. The CDR3 is made up of 13 amino acids. CDR1 LNHDA and CDR2 SQIVND come from the germline V gene (reference sequence). Trimming pared 4 bases from V and 7 bases from J, leaving 11 bases between. CDR3 loop: CASSTQNRNEQFF. Written as DNA, the CDR3 is TGTGCCAGTAGTACCCAGAATCGGAATGAGCAGTTCTTC.